Given below is one T cell receptor (beta chain) in context. The antigen is unknown. These data originate in a study of T cells in localized non-small cell lung cancer. Whole-study findings and limits: Uninvolved adjacent lung had more T cell clonality than any other tissue, topping tumor. Longer overall survival accompanied higher blood T cell density.

TCRdb's table, derived via immunoSEQ multiplex PCR, lists solely in-frame clones and lacks some. The sample lists about 3,000 clones; about 29% were seen once. The source is a male donor at least 60 years old with stage I lung adenocarcinoma. Material: lung tumor tissue, obtained before any cancer treatment.

CDR3 sequence: CASSYSSGAVYGYTF. CDR3 DNA sequence: TGTGCCAGCAGTTACTCTTCCGGGGCGGTCTATGGCTACACCTTC. The V gene is TRBV6-8, the J gene TRBJ1-2, with D possibly matching TRBD1 (5 bases). Trimming left V 0 bases short and J 4 bases short, with 12 bases between. The CDR3 length is 15 residues. The germline V gene encodes CDR1 MNHGY and CDR2 SAAAGT.